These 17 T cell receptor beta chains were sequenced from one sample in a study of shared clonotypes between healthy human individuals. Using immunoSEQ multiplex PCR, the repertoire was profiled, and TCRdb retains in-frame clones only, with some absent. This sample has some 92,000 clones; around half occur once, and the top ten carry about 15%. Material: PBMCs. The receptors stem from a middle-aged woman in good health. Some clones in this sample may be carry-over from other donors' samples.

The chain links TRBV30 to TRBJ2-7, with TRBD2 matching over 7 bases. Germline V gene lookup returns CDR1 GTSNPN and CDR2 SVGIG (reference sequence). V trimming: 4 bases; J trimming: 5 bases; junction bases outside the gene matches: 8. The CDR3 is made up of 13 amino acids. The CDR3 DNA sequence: TGTGCCTGGAATCGAGGGAGGGGCAACGAGCAGTACTTC. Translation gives CAWNRGRGNEQYF.

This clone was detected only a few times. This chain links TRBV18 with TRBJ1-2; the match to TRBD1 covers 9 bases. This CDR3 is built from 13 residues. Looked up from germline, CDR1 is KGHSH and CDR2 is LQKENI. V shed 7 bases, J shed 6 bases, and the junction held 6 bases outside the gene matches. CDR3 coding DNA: TGTGCCAGCTATCCGGGACAGGGACATGGCTACACCTTC. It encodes CASYPGQGHGYTF. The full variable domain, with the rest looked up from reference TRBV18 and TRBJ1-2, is NAGVMQNPRHLVRRRGQEARLRCSPMKGHSHVYWYRQLPEEGLKFMVYLQKENIIDESGMPKERFSAEFPKEGPSILRIQQVVRGDSAAYFCASYPGQGHGYTFGSGTRLTVV.

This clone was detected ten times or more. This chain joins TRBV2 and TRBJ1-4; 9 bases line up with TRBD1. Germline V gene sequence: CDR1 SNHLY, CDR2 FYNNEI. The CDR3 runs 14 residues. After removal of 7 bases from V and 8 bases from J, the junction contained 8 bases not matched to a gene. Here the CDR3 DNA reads TGTGCCAGCAACCTGGGACAGGGAGGCGAAAAACTGTTTTTT. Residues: CASNLGQGGEKLFF.

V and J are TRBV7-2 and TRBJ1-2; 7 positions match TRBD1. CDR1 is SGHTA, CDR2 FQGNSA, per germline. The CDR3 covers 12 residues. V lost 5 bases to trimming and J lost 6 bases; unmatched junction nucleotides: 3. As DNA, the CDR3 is TGTGCCAGCAGCCGGGACAGCCATGGCTACACCTTC. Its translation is CASSRDSHGYTF.

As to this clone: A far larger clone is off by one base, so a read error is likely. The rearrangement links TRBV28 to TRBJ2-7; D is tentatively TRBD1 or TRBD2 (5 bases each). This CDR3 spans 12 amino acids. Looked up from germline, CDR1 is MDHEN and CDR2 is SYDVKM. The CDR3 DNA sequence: TGTGCCAGCAGTGAGACAGACTACGAGCAGCACTTC. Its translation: CASSETDYEQHF.

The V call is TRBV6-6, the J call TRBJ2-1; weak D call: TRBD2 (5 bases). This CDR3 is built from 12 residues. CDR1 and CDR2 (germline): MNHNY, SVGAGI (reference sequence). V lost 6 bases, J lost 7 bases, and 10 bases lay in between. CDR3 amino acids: CASRPSGNEQFF. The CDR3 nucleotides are TGTGCCAGCAGACCGTCGGGGAATGAGCAGTTCTTC.

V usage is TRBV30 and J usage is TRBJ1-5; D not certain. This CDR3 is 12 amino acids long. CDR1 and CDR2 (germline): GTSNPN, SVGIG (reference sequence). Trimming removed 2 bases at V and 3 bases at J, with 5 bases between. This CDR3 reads CAWSWHNQPQHF. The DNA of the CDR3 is TGTGCCTGGAGTTGGCACAATCAGCCCCAGCATTTT.

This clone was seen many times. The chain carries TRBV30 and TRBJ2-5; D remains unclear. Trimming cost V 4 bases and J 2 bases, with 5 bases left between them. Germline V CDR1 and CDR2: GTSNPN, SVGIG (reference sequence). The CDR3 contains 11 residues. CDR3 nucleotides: TGTGCCTGGACAAGACAAGAGACCCAGTACTTC. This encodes CAWTRQETQYF.

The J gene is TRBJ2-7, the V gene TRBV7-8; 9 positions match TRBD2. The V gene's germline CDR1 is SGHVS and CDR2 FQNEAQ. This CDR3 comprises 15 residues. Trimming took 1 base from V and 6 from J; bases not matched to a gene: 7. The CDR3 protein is CASSLGGSGRSEQYF. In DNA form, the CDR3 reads TGTGCCAGCAGCTTAGGGGGTAGCGGGAGATCCGAGCAGTACTTC.

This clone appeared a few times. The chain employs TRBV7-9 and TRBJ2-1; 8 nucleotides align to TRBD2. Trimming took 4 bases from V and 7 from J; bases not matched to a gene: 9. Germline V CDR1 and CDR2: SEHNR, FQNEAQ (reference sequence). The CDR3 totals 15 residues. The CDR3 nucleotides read TGTGCCAGCAGCTGGAGCGGGAGCGTTCGTAATGAGCAGTTCTTC. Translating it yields CASSWSGSVRNEQFF.

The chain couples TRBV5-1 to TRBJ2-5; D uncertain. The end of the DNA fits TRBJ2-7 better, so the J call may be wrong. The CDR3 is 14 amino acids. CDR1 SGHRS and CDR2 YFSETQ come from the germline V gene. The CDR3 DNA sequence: TGCGCCAGCAGCTTGGAGGGCAGTAACTACGAGCAGTACTTC. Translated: CASSLEGSNYEQYF.

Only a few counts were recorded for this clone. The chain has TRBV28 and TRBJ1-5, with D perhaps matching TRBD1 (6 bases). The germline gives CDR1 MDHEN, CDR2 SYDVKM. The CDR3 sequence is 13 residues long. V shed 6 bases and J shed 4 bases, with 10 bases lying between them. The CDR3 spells CASSDDRNQPQHF. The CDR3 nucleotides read TGTGCCAGCAGCGACGACAGGAATCAGCCCCAGCATTTT.

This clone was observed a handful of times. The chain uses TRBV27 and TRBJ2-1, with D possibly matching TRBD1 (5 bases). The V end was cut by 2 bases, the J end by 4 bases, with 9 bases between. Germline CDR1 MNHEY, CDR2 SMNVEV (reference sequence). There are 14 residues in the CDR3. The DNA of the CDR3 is TGTGCCAGCAGTTTAGGACATCCATACAATGAGCAGTTCTTC. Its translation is CASSLGHPYNEQFF.

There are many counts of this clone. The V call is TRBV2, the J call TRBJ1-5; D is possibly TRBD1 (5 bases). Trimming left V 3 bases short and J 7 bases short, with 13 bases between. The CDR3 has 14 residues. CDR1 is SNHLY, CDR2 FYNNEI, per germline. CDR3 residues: CASSDGGYGQPQHF. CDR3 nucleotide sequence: TGTGCCAGCAGTGATGGGGGGTATGGCCAGCCCCAGCATTTT.

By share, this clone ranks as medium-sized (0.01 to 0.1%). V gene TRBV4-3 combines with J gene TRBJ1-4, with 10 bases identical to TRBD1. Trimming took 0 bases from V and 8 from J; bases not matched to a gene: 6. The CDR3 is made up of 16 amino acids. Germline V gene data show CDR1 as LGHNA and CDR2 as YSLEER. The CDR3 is CASSQDLGTGAEKLFF. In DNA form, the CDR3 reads TGCGCCAGCAGCCAAGATCTTGGGACAGGGGCCGAAAAACTGTTTTTT.

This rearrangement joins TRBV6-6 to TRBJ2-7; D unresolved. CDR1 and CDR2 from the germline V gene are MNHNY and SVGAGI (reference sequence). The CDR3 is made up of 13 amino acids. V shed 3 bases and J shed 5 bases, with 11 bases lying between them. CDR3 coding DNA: TGTGCCAGCAGTTATCCAGGCAAGAACGAGCAGTACTTC. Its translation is CASSYPGKNEQYF.

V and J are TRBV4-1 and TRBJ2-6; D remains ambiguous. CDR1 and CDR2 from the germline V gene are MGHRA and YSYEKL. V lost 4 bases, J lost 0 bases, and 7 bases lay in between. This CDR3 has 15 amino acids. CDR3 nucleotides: TGCGCCAGCAGCCTCATGGGCTCTGGGGCCAACGTCCTGACTTTC. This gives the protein CASSLMGSGANVLTF.